The rows below give T cell receptor beta chains drawn from one sample of a study of T cell responses to AZD1222 COVID-19 vaccine. Some clones are missing from TCRdb's copy, which holds only in-frame ones; the method was immunoSEQ multiplex PCR. The sample has about 180,000 clones; about 90% are singletons. The specimen was peripheral blood, collected on day 0 of AZD1222 vaccination. Every receptor here comes from an adult in good health. Each CDR3 is given with its conserved first and last residue. The D gene is left open where the match is weak. Expanded clones are given a class, and other clones once, few, many or no size at all.

D	V	size	J	CDR3	DNA
.	TRBV7-3	.	TRBJ1-5	CASSSQSGGPQHF	TGTGCCAGCAGCTCCCAAAGCGGGGGGCCCCAGCATTTT
.	TRBV7-2	.	TRBJ2-2	CASSGTNTGELFF	TGTGCCAGTTCGGGTACGAACACCGGGGAGCTGTTTTTT
.	TRBV5-3	few	TRBJ2-7	CARSLQDKAPYEQYF	TGTGCCAGAAGCTTACAGGACAAGGCCCCCTACGAGCAGTACTTC
.	TRBV28	.	TRBJ2-7	CASSPLLGAGYEQYF	TGTGCCAGCAGTCCCCTATTGGGGGCAGGCTACGAGCAGTACTTC
.	TRBV10-3	once	TRBJ2-6	CAISSTPDGANVLTF	TGTGCCATCAGCTCCACACCGGACGGGGCCAACGTCCTGACTTTC
.	TRBV4-1	.	TRBJ2-3	CASSQVIAEDTQYF	TGCGCCAGCAGCCAAGTCATAGCGGAGGATACGCAGTATTTT
.	TRBV2	.	TRBJ2-1	CASRYFGNEQFF	TGTGCCAGCAGATATTTTGGTAATGAGCAGTTCTTC
.	TRBV7-2	.	TRBJ1-6	CASSQQGSYNSPLHF	TGTGCCAGCAGCCAACAGGGATCCTATAATTCACCCCTCCACTTT
TRBD1	TRBV9	once	TRBJ1-1	CASSSSRGTGNLNTEAFF	TGTGCCAGCAGCTCCAGCCGAGGGACAGGGAATCTGAACACTGAAGCTTTCTTT
.	TRBV12-5	.	TRBJ2-7	CASGLEVWGGNEQYF	TGTGCTAGTGGTTTGGAAGTTTGGGGCGGCAACGAGCAGTACTTC
.	TRBV29-1	.	TRBJ1-1	CSVEDRRAGSNTEAFF	TGCAGCGTTGAAGATCGGCGCGCAGGGTCGAACACTGAAGCTTTCTTT
.	TRBV2	.	TRBJ1-5	CASSSYGDLSILGQPQHF	TGTGCCAGCAGCTCTTACGGAGACCTCTCAATTTTAGGTCAGCCCCAGCATTTT
.	TRBV9	.	TRBJ1-4	CASSVAPGVDEKLFF	TGTGCCAGCAGCGTAGCTCCAGGGGTGGATGAAAAACTGTTTTTT
.	TRBV3-1/TRBV3-2	.	TRBJ2-5	CASSSRTIQETQYF	TGTGCCAGCAGCTCCCGGACAATTCAAGAGACCCAGTACTTC
.	TRBV19	.	TRBJ1-1	CASSANRFSTEAFF	TGTGCCAGTAGTGCGAACAGGTTTTCCACTGAAGCTTTCTTT
.	TRBV7-9	.	TRBJ2-3	CASSLAVGEPTDTQYF	TGTGCCAGCAGCTTAGCGGTCGGGGAGCCCACAGATACGCAGTATTTT
TRBD2	TRBV6-5	.	TRBJ2-2	CASTRTSTGELFF	TGTGCCAGCACCCGGACTAGCACCGGGGAGCTGTTTTTT
.	TRBV12-2	few	TRBJ2-7	CASRLYTPGQQYF	TGTGCAAGTCGCTTATATACTCCAGGGCAGCAGTACTTC
.	TRBV6-5	.	TRBJ2-2	CASSWDRNTGELFF	TGTGCCAGCAGTTGGGACCGGAACACCGGGGAGCTGTTTTTT
.	TRBV18	.	TRBJ2-7	CASSPDRATYEQYF	TGTGCCAGCTCACCGGACCGAGCCACCTACGAGCAGTACTTC
.	TRBV27	.	TRBJ1-2	CASSPQVRGGGYTF	TGTGCCAGCAGTCCCCAAGTCAGAGGGGGTGGCTACACCTTC
.	TRBV28	.	TRBJ2-7	CASHSGDPPYEQYF	TGTGCCTCCCACTCGGGGGACCCACCTTACGAGCAGTACTTC